The 3 T cell receptor beta chains below were found in one sample sequenced in a study of blood T cells in healthy people across ages. Primed by a sample-barcoded 5' primer and a J-beta primer mix, a second PCR proceeded for about 6 to 12 cycles. TCRdb used MiXCR to reprocess the 5' RACE reads, holding one entry per CDR3 protein. Among about 680,000 distinct CDR3 sequences listed, roughly 50% were seen once. The source material was blood. These receptors came from a woman aged 55 to 70 in good health.

This clonotype showed up just a few times. The chain joins TRBV12-3 or TRBV12-4 to TRBJ1-1; D gene unclear. The length of the CDR3 is 16 residues. Trimming took 7 bases from V and 1 from J, leaving 19 bases between them. The CDR3 protein is CASTPTTLTENTEAFF. As DNA, the CDR3 is TGTGCCAGCACCCCTACGACCCTCACAGAGAACACTGAAGCTTTCTTT.

The CDR3 DNA reads as TGTGCCAGCGGAACCCTCGAAGAGCAGTTCTTC. Encoded protein: CASGTLEEQFF. The chain links TRBV11-3 to TRBJ2-1; the D is unclear. The V end was cut by 8 bases, the J end by 10 bases, with 12 bases between. CDR3 length: 11 amino acids. CDR1 SGHNT and CDR2 YENEEA come from the germline V gene.

The V and J genes are TRBV6-5 and TRBJ2-7, with D possibly TRBD2 on 6 matching bases. CDR1 is MNHEY, CDR2 SVGAGI, per germline. The CDR3 has 17 residues. Trimming took 3 bases from V and 0 from J, leaving 18 bases between them. CDR3 sequence (DNA): TGTGCCAGCAGTTATAGCGGAAGCAAGGTTTTCTCCTACGAGCAGTACTTC. Translated: CASSYSGSKVFSYEQYF.